Below are 25 T cell receptor beta chains sequenced from a single sample in a study of blood T cells in healthy people across ages. PCR was performed a second time for roughly 6 to 12 cycles using a sample-barcoded 5' primer and a J-beta primer mix. TCRdb independently ran MiXCR on the 5' RACE reads; one entry per CDR3 protein. The profile shows around 2 million distinct CDR3 sequences, roughly 43% of them singletons. Sequencing used blood. All receptors come from a human donor in good health.

This clonotype was observed a few times. The chain combines TRBV4-3 with TRBJ2-1; no clear D gene. The germline CDR1 and CDR2 sequences are LGHNA and YSLEER. V was shortened by 0 bases and J by 0 bases, with 12 bases between the two germline ends. This CDR3 comprises 17 residues. The CDR3: CASSQDHVGNSYNEQFF. DNA for the CDR3: TGCGCCAGCAGCCAAGATCACGTTGGTAACTCCTACAATGAGCAGTTCTTC.

The CDR3 DNA sequence: TGTGCCAGCAGCTACCACCAGGGAATGAACACTGAAGCTTTCTTT. As protein: CASSYHQGMNTEAFF. The chain is built from TRBV7-2 and TRBJ1-1; possibly TRBD1 for D (5 bases). V was pared by 4 bases and J by 0 bases, with 12 bases between. The CDR3 loop spans 15 amino acids. The germline gives CDR1 SGHTA, CDR2 FQGNSA.

This clonotype has just a few counts. J is TRBJ1-2 and V is TRBV7-2; tentatively, D is TRBD1 (5 bases). Germline CDR1 and CDR2: SGHTA and FQGNSA. V lost 2 bases, J lost 2 bases, and 9 bases lay in between. The CDR3 has 14 residues. CDR3 in amino acids: CASSLWDGNYGYTF. CDR3 coding DNA: TGTGCCAGCAGCTTATGGGACGGAAACTATGGCTACACCTTC.

This clonotype was recorded at least ten times. This chain links TRBV7-2 with TRBJ2-7; a possible D gene is TRBD1 (5 bases). Between the trimmed V and J ends, which lost 5 bases and 3 bases, there was a span of 8 bases. The CDR3 has 12 amino acids. Germline values: CDR1 SGHTA, CDR2 FQGNSA. The CDR3 loop reads CASSQTDYEQYF. As DNA, the CDR3 is TGTGCCAGCAGCCAGACAGACTACGAGCAGTACTTC.

The chain carries TRBV20-1 and TRBJ2-7, with D uncertain. CDR3 size: 15 residues. The V gene's germline CDR1 is DFQATT and CDR2 SNEGSKA (reference sequence). V was cut by 4 bases and J by 0 bases, with 16 bases left in between. CDR3 sequence: CSAILLGRPSYEQYF. The CDR3 nucleotides are TGCAGTGCTATCCTACTCGGCAGGCCCTCCTACGAGCAGTACTTC.

This chain joins TRBV5-1 and TRBJ2-1, with TRBD1 matching over 7 bases. The germline V gene has CDR1 SGHRS and CDR2 YFSETQ. The V segment lost 7 bases and the J segment 8 bases; nucleotides outside the gene matches: 15. The CDR3 extends over 15 amino acids. DNA of the CDR3: TGCGCCAGCTCCCCCGGGACAGAGTTGTGGGATGAGCAGTTCTTC. The encoded protein is CASSPGTELWDEQFF.

The genes are TRBV20-1 and TRBJ2-5, with D perhaps matching TRBD1 (6 bases). The V end lost 2 bases, the J end lost 2 bases, and 15 bases lay between the germline ends. This CDR3 is built from 15 residues. Germline CDR1 and CDR2: DFQATT and SNEGSKA (reference sequence). DNA of the CDR3: TGCAGTGCTAGACTCCCCCGGGACATACAAGAGACCCAGTACTTC. Amino acid sequence: CSARLPRDIQETQYF.

The chain has TRBV7-9 and TRBJ1-1; D perhaps matches TRBD1 (5 bases). Looked up from germline, CDR1 is SEHNR and CDR2 is FQNEAQ (reference sequence). CDR3 length: 12 residues. V dropped 2 bases and J dropped 11 bases, with 12 bases sitting between them. The CDR3 coding sequence is TGTGCCAGCAGCTTAATGGCGGGGGGGGCTTTCTTT. It codes for CASSLMAGGAFF.

V is TRBV27 and J is TRBJ1-2; no firm D call. CDR3 size: 14 residues. Trimming pared 5 bases from V and 0 bases from J, leaving 10 bases between. Germline CDR1 reads MNHEY; CDR2 reads SMNVEV (reference sequence). CDR3 sequence (DNA): TGTGCCAGCAGTAAAAGTCGGACTAACTATGGCTACACCTTC. The encoded protein is CASSKSRTNYGYTF.

This chain connects TRBV2 to TRBJ2-4; D unclear. The V end was cut by 6 bases, the J end by 3 bases, with 15 bases between. Germline assignment: CDR1 SNHLY and CDR2 FYNNEI. This CDR3 is 15 amino acids long. CDR3 sequence (DNA): TGTGCCAGCAGCAACAGTCCCTTGGGCAAAAACATTCAGTACTTC. Translated, it gives CASSNSPLGKNIQYF. The whole variable domain, filled in from reference TRBV2 and TRBJ2-4, reads EPEVTQTPSHQVTQMGQEVILRCVPISNHLYFYWYRQILGQKVEFLVSFYNNEISEKSEIFDDQFSVERPDGSNFTLKIRSTKLEDSAMYFCASSNSPLGKNIQYFGAGTRLSVL.

The chain couples TRBV19 to TRBJ2-3; tentative D call: TRBD1 (6 bases). The CDR3 consists of 14 residues. V shed 6 bases and J shed 3 bases, with 13 bases lying between them. Germline CDR1 is LNHDA and CDR2 is SQIVND (reference sequence). CDR3 region: CASSTGLFTDTQYF. CDR3 bases: TGTGCCAGTAGCACAGGGTTGTTTACAGATACGCAGTATTTT.

The genes are TRBV14 and TRBJ1-2; D call uncertain. Trimming removed 0 bases at V and 0 bases at J, with 14 bases between. The germline CDR1 and CDR2 sequences are SGHDN and FVKESK. The CDR3 consists of 17 residues. This chain's CDR3 is CASSQDLRTSSNYGYTF. Here the CDR3 DNA reads TGTGCCAGCAGCCAAGATCTTCGTACGTCATCTAACTATGGCTACACCTTC.

This clonotype occurred a few times. The chain joins TRBV20-1 to TRBJ2-5; perhaps TRBD2 as D (5 bases). This CDR3 contains 13 residues. Trimming pared 6 bases from V and 3 bases from J, leaving 14 bases between. Germline assignment: CDR1 DFQATT and CDR2 SNEGSKA (reference sequence). CDR3 nucleotides: TGCAGTGCCACCCCCCCGGGGAAAGAGACCCAGTACTTC. Its translation is CSATPPGKETQYF.

The rearrangement uses TRBV11-2 and TRBJ2-1, with 10 bases lining up with TRBD1. V dropped 5 bases and J dropped 8; count of bases not matched to a gene: 9. The length of the CDR3 is 15 residues. Germline-derived CDR1 and CDR2 are SGHAT and FQNNGV. The CDR3: CASSPIDRGLDEQFF. The CDR3 DNA follows: TGTGCCAGCAGCCCAATTGACAGGGGGCTTGATGAGCAGTTCTTC.

The chain carries TRBV3-1 and TRBJ2-7, with 7 nucleotides matching TRBD1. The CDR3 has 16 residues. Germline assignment: CDR1 LGHDT and CDR2 YNNKEL (reference sequence). The trim removed 6 bases at V and 1 base at J, leaving 12 bases unmatched. CDR3 bases: TGTGCCAGCAGTTCTTTTCCCGGGACAGAATCCTACGAGCAGTACTTC. Translated: CASSSFPGTESYEQYF.

This chain connects TRBV7-2 to TRBJ2-1, with TRBD2 identical over 9 bases. Germline CDR1 and CDR2: SGHTA and FQGNSA. The ends lost 2 bases at V and 4 bases at J; junction bases unmatched: 12. CDR3 size: 18 residues. The CDR3 bases are TGTGCCAGCAGCTTAAGAGGACTAATAGCGGGGGCTTACAATGAGCAGTTCTTC. It translates to CASSLRGLIAGAYNEQFF.

Remarks on this clonotype: A much larger clonotype is one base distant, so this may be a read error. V and J are TRBV7-9 and TRBJ2-1; 7 nucleotides agree with TRBD1. The V segment lost 5 bases and the J segment 2 bases; nucleotides outside the gene matches: 3. CDR1 is SEHNR and CDR2 is FQNEAQ in the germline V gene (reference sequence). This CDR3 has 14 residues. The chain's CDR3 is CASSRDSPYNEQFF. The CDR3 DNA is TGTGCCAGCAGCAGGGACAGCCCCTACAATGAGCAGTTCTTC. The full variable domain, its missing parts supplied by reference TRBV7-9 and TRBJ2-1, is DTGVSQNPRHKITKRGQNVTFRCDPISEHNRLYWYRQTLGQGPEFLTYFQNEAQLEKSRLLSDRFSAERPKGSFSTLEIQRTEQGDSAMYLCASSRDSPYNEQFFGPGTRLTVL.

In this sample, this clonotype turned up a few times. The chain joins TRBV7-3 to TRBJ2-3; 8 bases align to TRBD1. The CDR3 runs to 16 residues. J lost 0 bases, V lost 2 bases, and 4 bases had no gene match. The V gene's germline CDR1 is SGHTA and CDR2 FQGTGA. CDR3 bases: TGTGCCAGCAGCTTAGGGCGGACAGGGAGCACAGATACGCAGTATTTT. It yields the protein CASSLGRTGSTDTQYF.

This chain uses TRBV7-3 with TRBJ2-3, with D tentatively TRBD1 (6 bases). Per the germline V gene, CDR1 is SGHTA and CDR2 is FQGTGA. The CDR3 is 14 residues long. The V end was cut by 2 bases, the J end by 6 bases, with 12 bases between. Here the CDR3 reads CASSLGQGFDTQYF. The CDR3 DNA reads as TGTGCCAGCAGCTTAGGCCAGGGGTTCGATACGCAGTATTTT.

The J gene is TRBJ2-5, the V gene TRBV27; D unresolved. The end of the DNA fits TRBJ2-7 better, so the J call may be wrong. CDR1 is MNHEY and CDR2 is SMNVEV in the germline V gene (reference sequence). The CDR3 has 14 residues. The CDR3 protein is CASSFNGASYEQYF. The DNA of the CDR3 is TGTGCCAGCAGTTTTAACGGTGCCTCCTACGAGCAGTACTTC.

The chain recombines TRBV20-1 with TRBJ1-2, with TRBD1 as a possible D gene (6 bases). Trimming cost V 3 bases and J 5 bases, with 10 bases left between them. In germline, CDR1 is DFQATT, CDR2 SNEGSKA (reference sequence). The CDR3 is 12 amino acids. This CDR3 is CSASSGVYGYTF. The CDR3 region has the DNA TGCAGTGCTAGTTCAGGGGTATATGGCTACACCTTC.

This clonotype has just one count. The genes are TRBV6-5 and TRBJ2-7; D is perhaps TRBD1 (6 bases). TRBJ2-4 explains the end of the DNA better; the J call may be wrong. This CDR3 is 13 amino acids long. The germline gives CDR1 MNHEY, CDR2 SVGAGI. For the CDR3, the DNA is TGTGCCAGCAGTTCCCCACAGGGTAGCATTCAGTACTTC. Residues: CASSSPQGSIQYF.

The chain combines TRBV7-9 with TRBJ2-1; the match to TRBD1 covers 7 bases. In germline, CDR1 is SEHNR, CDR2 FQNEAQ (reference sequence). CDR3 length equals 17 residues. V trimming: 0 bases; J trimming: 6 bases; junction bases outside the gene matches: 11. Here the CDR3 DNA reads TGTGCCAGCAGCTTAGCGGTAATAGGGGGCCAAGGCAATGAGCAGTTCTTC. This translates into CASSLAVIGGQGNEQFF.

The gene calls are TRBV6-5 and TRBJ1-1; possible D gene TRBD1, 5 bases. The germline V gene encodes CDR1 MNHEY and CDR2 SVGAGI. V was trimmed by 6 bases and J by 5 bases, leaving 13 bases between them. This CDR3 is 13 amino acids long. Here the CDR3 DNA reads TGTGCCAGCAGGATCAGGGATTGGACTGAAGCTTTCTTT. It translates to CASRIRDWTEAFF.

The V gene is TRBV7-3, the J gene TRBJ1-2; 7 bases match TRBD1. The ends lost 11 bases at V and 2 bases at J; junction bases unmatched: 14. CDR1 and CDR2 from the germline V gene are SGHTA and FQGTGA. This CDR3 region has 15 residues. Here the CDR3 reads CACSFSGQENYGYTF. The DNA of the CDR3 is TGTGCCTGTAGCTTCTCCGGACAGGAAAACTATGGCTACACCTTC.